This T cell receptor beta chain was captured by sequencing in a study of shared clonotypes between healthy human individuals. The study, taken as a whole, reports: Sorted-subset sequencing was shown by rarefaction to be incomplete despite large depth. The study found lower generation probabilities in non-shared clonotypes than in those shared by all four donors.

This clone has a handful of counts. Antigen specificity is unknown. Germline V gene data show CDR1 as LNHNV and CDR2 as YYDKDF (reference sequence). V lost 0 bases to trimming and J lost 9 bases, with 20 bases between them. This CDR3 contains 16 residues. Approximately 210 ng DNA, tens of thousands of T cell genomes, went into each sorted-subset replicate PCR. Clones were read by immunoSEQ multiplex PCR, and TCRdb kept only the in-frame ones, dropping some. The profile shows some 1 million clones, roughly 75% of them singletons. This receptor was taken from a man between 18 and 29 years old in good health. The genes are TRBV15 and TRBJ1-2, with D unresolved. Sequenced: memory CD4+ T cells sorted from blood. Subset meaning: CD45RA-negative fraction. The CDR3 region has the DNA TGTGCCACCAGCAGAGATCGGATCCAGACAAGGCCCCGCTACACCTTC. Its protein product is CATSRDRIQTRPRYTF.